Listed below are T cell receptor beta chains from one sample, sequenced in a study of response to subunit inactivated influenza vaccine. Each CDR3 protein gets one entry after TCRdb re-called the RT-PCR reads with MiXCR. The sample includes about 700,000 distinct CDR3 sequences, roughly 13% of them seen just once. The sample consisted of PBMCs from blood, taken 14 to 15 days before vaccination. Receptors originate from a man aged 45 to 65 who received an inactivated influenza vaccine. CDR3s include the opening cysteine and the closing phenylalanine or tryptophan. The D gene is left open where the match is weak. Some rows mark clone size as missing; the rest say once, few, many or name a class of expanded clone.

abundance	v_gene	j_gene	d_gene	CDR3aa
many	TRBV24-1	TRBJ2-2	.	CATSDSDLFGTGELFF
.	TRBV7-6	TRBJ2-5	TRBD1	CASSSYRGRVQETQYF
.	TRBV7-9	TRBJ2-2	.	CASSLRRGANTGELFF
.	TRBV14	TRBJ2-3	TRBD2	CASAITSGLTDTQYF
.	TRBV12-3/TRBV12-4	TRBJ1-6	.	CASSYSDLNSPLHF
.	TRBV14	TRBJ1-2	TRBD1	CASSRSQGGDYGYTF
few	TRBV5-1	TRBJ2-1	TRBD2	CASSLAGSGSPYNEQFF
few	TRBV20-1	TRBJ2-7	TRBD1	CSASVTGQGYYEQYF
few	TRBV5-1	TRBJ2-5	TRBD2	CASSLGGSGGEETQYF
.	TRBV19	TRBJ2-7	TRBD1	CASQSNLGTGGATYEQYF
few	TRBV7-8	TRBJ2-6	.	CASSTPRANVLTF
few	TRBV20-1	TRBJ2-7	TRBD2	CSASLLAAHEQYF
few	TRBV20-1	TRBJ2-2	TRBD1	CSAYDRATGELFF
.	TRBV27	TRBJ1-1	.	CASSLRRGLNTEAFF
.	TRBV7-9	TRBJ2-3	TRBD2	CASSSIAGVLNTQYF
many	TRBV6-5	TRBJ2-7	TRBD2	CASSYLAGGLHISTYEQYF
many	TRBV4-3	TRBJ1-2	.	CASSQASGRDGYTF
.	TRBV29-1	TRBJ2-3	.	CSVATYTSTDTQYF
few	TRBV3-1	TRBJ1-2	TRBD1	CASSTGGTGVNYGYTF
.	TRBV2	TRBJ1-1	.	CASRPPNTEAFF
many	TRBV4-3	TRBJ1-1	.	CASSPRQSMNTEAFF
.	TRBV5-1	TRBJ1-5	.	CASSLDGGQSQPQHF
.	TRBV12-3/TRBV12-4	TRBJ1-1	.	CASSFFTESEAFF
.	TRBV4-3	TRBJ1-3	.	CASSQEGTGSSGNTIYF
.	TRBV7-9	TRBJ2-1	TRBD2	CASLAGNEQFF
few	TRBV29-1	TRBJ1-3	.	CSAEWGPGNTIYF
few	TRBV5-1	TRBJ1-1	.	CASSFTENTEAFF
.	TRBV15	TRBJ2-5	TRBD1	CATSRWGQAVETQYF
.	TRBV12-3/TRBV12-4	TRBJ2-2	TRBD2	CASSELAGGRTGELFF
.	TRBV20-1	TRBJ2-1	.	CSARDYLVYEQFF
.	TRBV7-2	TRBJ2-1	TRBD2	CASSLASGGANEQFF
.	TRBV12-3/TRBV12-4	TRBJ1-2	.	CASSQIGYGYTF
.	TRBV4-3	TRBJ2-7	.	CASSQEGTVGEQYF
few	TRBV12-3/TRBV12-4	TRBJ2-4	.	CASSPRDTLAKNIQYF
.	TRBV6-6	TRBJ2-3	.	CASSTSWYTQYF
.	TRBV20-1	TRBJ2-5	TRBD2	CSAIRLAGIGETQYF
few	TRBV30	TRBJ2-3	.	CAWSPGLLNTDTQYF
.	TRBV14	TRBJ2-4	.	CASSQAKRARGAKNIQYF
.	TRBV28	TRBJ2-2	.	CASSPHTGLTGELFF
.	TRBV7-7	TRBJ2-1	TRBD2	CASSPSGLAGTWFF
many	TRBV12-3/TRBV12-4	TRBJ2-3	.	CASSLFVDTQYF
many	TRBV12-3/TRBV12-4	TRBJ2-1	.	CASSFFDEQFF
.	TRBV29-1	TRBJ1-3	.	CSVDEVSGNTIYF
.	TRBV12-3/TRBV12-4	TRBJ1-1	TRBD1	CASGDRGIAEAFF
.	TRBV6-1	TRBJ2-5	.	CASSPAEVQETQYF
.	TRBV4-3	TRBJ1-1	.	CASSQERSINTEAFF
.	TRBV11-2	TRBJ2-7	.	CASSTFQRGHTYEQYF
many	TRBV10-3	TRBJ2-1	.	CAISGVRSDEQFF
.	TRBV6-1	TRBJ1-5	.	CASSERTVANQPQHF
many	TRBV24-1	TRBJ2-5	.	CATSDPTDMQETQYF
many	TRBV10-3	TRBJ2-7	TRBD2	CAVRPAGEREQYF
.	TRBV9	TRBJ1-1	TRBD1	CASSASGTGGAWGTEAFF
.	TRBV20-1	TRBJ2-7	TRBD2	CSARASGRATYEQYF
few	TRBV4-2	TRBJ2-7	TRBD1	CASSQVLGQISYEQYF
.	TRBV6-2/TRBV6-3	TRBJ2-1	TRBD2	CASSDWGLAGANEQFF
few	TRBV6-5	TRBJ2-1	.	CASSYSGQRQNKGNEQFF
.	TRBV6-5	TRBJ1-3	.	CASSYSRRAADGNTIYF
.	TRBV5-1	TRBJ2-5	.	CASSSSGYRLETQYF
few	TRBV7-2	TRBJ1-1	.	CASSLGTATEAFF
few	TRBV20-1	TRBJ2-3	TRBD2	CSARGLARSPDTQYF